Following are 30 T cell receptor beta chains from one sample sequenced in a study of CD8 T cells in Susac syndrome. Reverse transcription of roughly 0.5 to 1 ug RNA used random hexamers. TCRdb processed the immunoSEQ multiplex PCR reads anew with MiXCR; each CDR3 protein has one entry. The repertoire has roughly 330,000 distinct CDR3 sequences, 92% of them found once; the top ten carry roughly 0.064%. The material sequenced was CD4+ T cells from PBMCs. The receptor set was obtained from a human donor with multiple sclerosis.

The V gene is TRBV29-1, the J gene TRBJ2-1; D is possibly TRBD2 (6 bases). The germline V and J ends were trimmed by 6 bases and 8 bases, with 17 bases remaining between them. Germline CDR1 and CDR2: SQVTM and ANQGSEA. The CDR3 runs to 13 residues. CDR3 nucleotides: TGCAGCGTCGGGCAGGAGGGGACGCATGAGCAGTTCTTC. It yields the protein CSVGQEGTHEQFF.

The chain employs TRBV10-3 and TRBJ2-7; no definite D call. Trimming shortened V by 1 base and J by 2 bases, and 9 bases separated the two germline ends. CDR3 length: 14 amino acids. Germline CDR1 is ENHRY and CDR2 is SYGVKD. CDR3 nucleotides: TGTGCCATCAGTGAGTTAGAAGGCCCCTACGAGCAGTACTTC. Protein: CAISELEGPYEQYF.

The CDR3 spells CASSLVQGALSGNTIYF. CDR3 nucleotides: TGTGCCAGCAGCTTAGTCCAGGGGGCCCTCTCTGGAAACACCATATATTTT. This chain links TRBV7-9 with TRBJ1-3; 8 bases are shared with TRBD1. This CDR3 comprises 17 residues. The ends lost 1 base at V and 0 bases at J; junction bases unmatched: 5. The germline gives CDR1 SEHNR, CDR2 FQNEAQ (reference sequence). The variable domain in full, with the rest retrieved from reference TRBV7-9 and TRBJ1-3, is DTGVSQNPRHKITKRGQNVTFRCDPISEHNRLYWYRQTLGQGPEFLTYFQNEAQLEKSRLLSDRFSAERPKGSFSTLEIQRTEQGDSAMYLCASSLVQGALSGNTIYFGEGSWLTVV.

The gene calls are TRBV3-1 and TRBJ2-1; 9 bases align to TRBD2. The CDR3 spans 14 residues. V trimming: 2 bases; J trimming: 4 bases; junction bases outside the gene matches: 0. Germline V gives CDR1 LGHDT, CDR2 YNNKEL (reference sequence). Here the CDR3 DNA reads TGTGCCAGCAGCCAAAGCGGGGGGTACAATGAGCAGTTCTTC. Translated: CASSQSGGYNEQFF.

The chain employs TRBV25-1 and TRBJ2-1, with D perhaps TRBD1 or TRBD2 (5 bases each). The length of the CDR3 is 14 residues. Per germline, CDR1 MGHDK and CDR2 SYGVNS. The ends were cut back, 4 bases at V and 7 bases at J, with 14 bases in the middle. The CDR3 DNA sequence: TGTGCCAGCAGTGGGGTCTCAGGGAGAAATGAGCAGTTCTTC. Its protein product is CASSGVSGRNEQFF.

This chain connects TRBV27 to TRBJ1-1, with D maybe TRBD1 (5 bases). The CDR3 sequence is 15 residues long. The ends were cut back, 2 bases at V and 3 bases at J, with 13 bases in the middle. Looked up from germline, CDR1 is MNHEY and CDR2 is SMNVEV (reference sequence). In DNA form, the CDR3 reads TGTGCCAGCAGTTTACACCCGTGGGGGGACACTGAAGCTTTCTTT. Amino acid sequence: CASSLHPWGDTEAFF.

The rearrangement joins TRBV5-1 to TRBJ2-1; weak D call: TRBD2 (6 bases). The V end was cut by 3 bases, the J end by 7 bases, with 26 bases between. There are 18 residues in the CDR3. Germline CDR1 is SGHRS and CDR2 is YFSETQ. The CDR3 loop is CASSSEIRLGRGRNEQFF. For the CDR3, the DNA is TGCGCCAGCAGCTCTGAAATCCGACTAGGCCGGGGGAGGAATGAGCAGTTCTTC.

This chain's CDR3 is CASSETRGIGEQFF. CDR3 nucleotide sequence: TGTGCCAGCAGCGAGACGAGGGGGATCGGTGAGCAGTTCTTC. The rearrangement uses TRBV9 and TRBJ2-1; a weak D match, TRBD1 (6 bases). CDR1 SGDLS and CDR2 YYNGEE come from the germline V gene. The CDR3 totals 14 residues. Trimming took 3 bases from V and 9 from J, leaving 16 bases between them.

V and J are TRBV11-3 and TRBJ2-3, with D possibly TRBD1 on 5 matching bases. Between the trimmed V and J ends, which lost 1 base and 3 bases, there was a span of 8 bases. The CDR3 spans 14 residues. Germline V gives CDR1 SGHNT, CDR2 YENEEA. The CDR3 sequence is CASSLGTNTDTQYF. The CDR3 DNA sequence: TGTGCCAGCAGCTTAGGGACAAATACAGATACGCAGTATTTT. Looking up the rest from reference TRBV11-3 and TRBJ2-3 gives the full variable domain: EAGVVQSPRYKIIEKKQPVAFWCNPISGHNTLYWYLQNLGQGPELLIRYENEEAVDDSQLPKDRFSAERLKGVDSTLKIQPAELGDSAVYLCASSLGTNTDTQYFGPGTRLTVL.

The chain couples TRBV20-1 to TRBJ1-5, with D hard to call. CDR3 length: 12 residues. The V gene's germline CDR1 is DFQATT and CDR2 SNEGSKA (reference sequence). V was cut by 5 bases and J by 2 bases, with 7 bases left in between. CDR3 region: CSAQKGNQPQHF. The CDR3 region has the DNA TGCAGTGCTCAAAAGGGCAATCAGCCCCAGCATTTT.

CDR3 amino acids: CSGGVQETQYF. The CDR3 DNA sequence: TGCAGCGGCGGAGTTCAAGAGACCCAGTACTTC. The V gene is TRBV29-1, the J gene TRBJ2-5, with no clear D. The CDR3 totals 11 residues. Trimming left V 7 bases short and J 2 bases short, with 8 bases between. Germline CDR1 SQVTM, CDR2 ANQGSEA.

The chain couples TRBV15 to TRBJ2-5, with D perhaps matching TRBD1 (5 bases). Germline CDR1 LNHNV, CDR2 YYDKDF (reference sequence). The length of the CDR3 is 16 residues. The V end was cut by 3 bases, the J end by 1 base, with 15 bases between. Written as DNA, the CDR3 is TGTGCCACCAGCAGGACGACAGCTGCGTTCCAAGAGACCCAGTACTTC. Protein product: CATSRTTAAFQETQYF.

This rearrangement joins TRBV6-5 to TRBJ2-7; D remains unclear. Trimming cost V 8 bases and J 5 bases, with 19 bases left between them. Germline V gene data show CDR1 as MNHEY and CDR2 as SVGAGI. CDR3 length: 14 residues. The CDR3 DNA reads TGTGCCAGCCAAAGTAATGCTCTAATAGACGAGCAGTACTTC. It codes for CASQSNALIDEQYF.

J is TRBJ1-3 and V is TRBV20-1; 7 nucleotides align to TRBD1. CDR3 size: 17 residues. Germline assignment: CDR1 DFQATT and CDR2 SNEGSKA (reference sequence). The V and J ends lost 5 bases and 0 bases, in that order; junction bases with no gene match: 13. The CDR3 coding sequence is TGCAGTGCTCACGCGGTCCGCGGGACAGCCTCTGGAAACACCATATATTTT. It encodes CSAHAVRGTASGNTIYF.

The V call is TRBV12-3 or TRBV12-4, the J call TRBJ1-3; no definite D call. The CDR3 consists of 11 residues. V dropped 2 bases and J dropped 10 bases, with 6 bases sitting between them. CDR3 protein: CASSLLATIYF. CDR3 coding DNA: TGTGCCAGCAGTTTATTGGCAACCATATATTTT.

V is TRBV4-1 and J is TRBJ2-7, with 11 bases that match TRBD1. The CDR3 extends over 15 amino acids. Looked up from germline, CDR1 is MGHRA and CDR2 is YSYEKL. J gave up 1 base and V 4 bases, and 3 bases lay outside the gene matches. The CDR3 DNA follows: TGCGCCAGCAGCCCTGGACAGGGGGCTTCCTACGAGCAGTACTTC. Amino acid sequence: CASSPGQGASYEQYF.

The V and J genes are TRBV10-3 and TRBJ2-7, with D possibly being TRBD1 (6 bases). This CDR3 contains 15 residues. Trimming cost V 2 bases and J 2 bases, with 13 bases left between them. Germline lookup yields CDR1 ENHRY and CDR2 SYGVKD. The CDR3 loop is CAISEGGGGPYEQYF. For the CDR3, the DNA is TGTGCCATCAGTGAGGGAGGTGGGGGCCCCTACGAGCAGTACTTC.

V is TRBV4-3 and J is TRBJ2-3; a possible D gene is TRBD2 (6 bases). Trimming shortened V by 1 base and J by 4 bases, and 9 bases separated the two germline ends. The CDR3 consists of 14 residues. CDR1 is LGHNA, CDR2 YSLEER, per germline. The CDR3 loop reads CASSQGLVSDTQYF. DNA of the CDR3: TGCGCCAGCAGCCAAGGACTAGTCTCAGATACGCAGTATTTT.

CDR3 residues: CASRQGGPYNEQFF. The CDR3 nucleotides are TGTGCCAGCAGGCAGGGGGGACCCTACAATGAGCAGTTCTTC. The rearrangement links TRBV12-3 or TRBV12-4 to TRBJ2-1; a possible D gene is TRBD1 (7 bases). This CDR3 region has 14 residues. The V and J ends lost 6 bases and 2 bases respectively, with 11 bases between them.

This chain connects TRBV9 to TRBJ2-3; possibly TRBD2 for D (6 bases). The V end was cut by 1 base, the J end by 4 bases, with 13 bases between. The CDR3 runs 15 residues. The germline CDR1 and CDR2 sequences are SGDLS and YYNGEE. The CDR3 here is CASSVHLARSDTQYF. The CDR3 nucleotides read TGTGCCAGCAGCGTACACCTAGCGCGATCAGATACGCAGTATTTT.

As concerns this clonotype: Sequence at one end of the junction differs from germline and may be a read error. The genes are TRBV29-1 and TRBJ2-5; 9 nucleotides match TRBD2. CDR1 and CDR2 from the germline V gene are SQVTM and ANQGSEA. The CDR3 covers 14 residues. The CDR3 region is CSVPASGVQEAQYF. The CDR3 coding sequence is TGCAGCGTACCGGCTAGCGGGGTTCAAGAGGCCCAGTACTTC. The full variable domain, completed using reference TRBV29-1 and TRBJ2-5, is SAVISQKPSRDICQRGTSLTIQCQVDSQVTMMFWYRQQPGQSLTLIATANQGSEATYESGFVIDKFPISRPNLTFSTLTVSNMSPEDSSIYLCSVPASGVQEAQYFGPGTRLLVL.

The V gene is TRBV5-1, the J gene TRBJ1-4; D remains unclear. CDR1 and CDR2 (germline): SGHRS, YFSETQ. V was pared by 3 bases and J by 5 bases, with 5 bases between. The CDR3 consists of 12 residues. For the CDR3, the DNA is TGCGCCAGCAGCTACCAGAATGAAAAACTGTTTTTT. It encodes CASSYQNEKLFF.

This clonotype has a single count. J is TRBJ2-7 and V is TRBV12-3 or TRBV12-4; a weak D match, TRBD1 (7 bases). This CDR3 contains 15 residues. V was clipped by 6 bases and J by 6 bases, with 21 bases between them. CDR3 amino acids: CASRSRTGGVGEQYF. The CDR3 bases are TGTGCCAGCAGATCCCGGACAGGAGGGGTGGGCGAGCAGTACTTC.

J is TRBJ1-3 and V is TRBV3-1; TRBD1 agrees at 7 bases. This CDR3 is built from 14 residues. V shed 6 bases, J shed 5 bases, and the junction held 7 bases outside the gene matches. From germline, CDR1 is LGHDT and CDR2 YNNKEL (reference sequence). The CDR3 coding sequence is TGTGCCAGCAGGAACACAGGGGTTAGAAACACCATATATTTT. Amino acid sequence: CASRNTGVRNTIYF.

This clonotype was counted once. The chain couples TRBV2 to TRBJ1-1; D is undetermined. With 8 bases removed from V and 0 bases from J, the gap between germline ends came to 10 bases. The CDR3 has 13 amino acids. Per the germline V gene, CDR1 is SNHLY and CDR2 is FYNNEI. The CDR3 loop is CASGKLVNTEAFF. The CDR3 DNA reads TGTGCCAGCGGGAAATTGGTGAACACTGAAGCTTTCTTT.

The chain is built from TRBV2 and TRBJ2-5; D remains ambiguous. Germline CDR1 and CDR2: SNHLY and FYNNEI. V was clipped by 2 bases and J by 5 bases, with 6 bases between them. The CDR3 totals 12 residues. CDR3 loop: CASSEQVETQYF. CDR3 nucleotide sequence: TGTGCCAGCAGTGAACAAGTGGAGACCCAGTACTTC.

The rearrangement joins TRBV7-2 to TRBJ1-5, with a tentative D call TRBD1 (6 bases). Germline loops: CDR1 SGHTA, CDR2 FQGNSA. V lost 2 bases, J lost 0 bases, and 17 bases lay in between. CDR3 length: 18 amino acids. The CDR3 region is CASSLTSRTDNSNQPQHF. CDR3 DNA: TGTGCCAGCAGCTTAACGTCTAGGACAGATAATAGCAATCAGCCCCAGCATTTT. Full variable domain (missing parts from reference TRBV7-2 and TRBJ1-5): GAGVSQSPSNKVTEKGKDVELRCDPISGHTALYWYRQSLGQGLEFLIYFQGNSAPDKSGLPSDRFSAERTGGSVSTLTIQRTQQEDSAVYLCASSLTSRTDNSNQPQHFGDGTRLSIL.

This chain's CDR3 is CASSLYRTSRVGEQYF. CDR3 nucleotides: TGTGCCAGCAGCCTCTATCGGACTAGCCGGGTAGGTGAGCAGTACTTC. The chain recombines TRBV14 with TRBJ2-7, with 8 bases matching TRBD2. The CDR3 extends over 16 amino acids. With V trimmed by 4 bases and J by 7 bases, 15 bases remained unmatched. The V gene's germline CDR1 is SGHDN and CDR2 FVKESK. The whole variable domain, remainder taken from reference TRBV14 and TRBJ2-7, is EAGVTQFPSHSVIEKGQTVTLRCDPISGHDNLYWYRRVMGKEIKFLLHFVKESKQDESGMPNNRFLAERTGGTYSTLKVQPAELEDSGVYFCASSLYRTSRVGEQYFGPGTRLTVT.

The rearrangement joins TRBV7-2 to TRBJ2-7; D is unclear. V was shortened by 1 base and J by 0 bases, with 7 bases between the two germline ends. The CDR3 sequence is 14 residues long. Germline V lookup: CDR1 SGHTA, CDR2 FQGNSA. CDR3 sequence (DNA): TGTGCCAGCAGCTTAGGGACCAACTCCTACGAGCAGTACTTC. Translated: CASSLGTNSYEQYF.

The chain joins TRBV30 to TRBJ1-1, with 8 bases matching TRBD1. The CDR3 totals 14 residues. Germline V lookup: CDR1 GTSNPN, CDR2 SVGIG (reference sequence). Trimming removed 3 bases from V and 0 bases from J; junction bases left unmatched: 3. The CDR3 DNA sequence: TGTGCCTGGAGGGGGGACAGGTTGAACACTGAAGCTTTCTTT. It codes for CAWRGDRLNTEAFF. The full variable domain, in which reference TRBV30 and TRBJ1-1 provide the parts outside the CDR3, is SQTIHQWPATLVQPVGSPLSLECTVEGTSNPNLYWYRQAAGRGLQLLFYSVGIGQISSEVPQNLSASRPQDRQFILSSKKLLLSDSGFYLCAWRGDRLNTEAFFGQGTRLTVV.